This T cell receptor beta chain came from a study of T cell repertoires in cytomegalovirus infection (dated by TCRdb to about 2019). For the study in its entirety: The HLA type of each donor mattered for the analysis, because public TCR beta signatures pointed to carriage of CMV infection along with the matching HLA type.

This clonotype was seen many times. Its antigen is still unknown. No per-base quality is available; no much larger clone lies one base away. Sequencing took place on an Illumina HiSeq 1500. TCRdb reprocessing: public reads trimmed at Q25 with fastp, clones called with MiXCR, in-frame beta chains kept. Rows with a matching CDR3 protein are joined into one entry that keeps the most common DNA and genes. For this sample the table gives 310,000 or so distinct CDR3 sequences, of which roughly 15% were detected only once. Around 11% of the sample comes from the top ten. Findings and caveats that apply to the study as a whole: The ex vivo response was dominated by HLA-C-restricted CMV-specific TCR beta clonotypes, which also provided the single most frequent clonotype in two of eight donors. In both this cohort and an independent roughly 400-donor cohort, the cumulative frequency of public TCR beta family members distinguished carriers of CMV infection plus the relevant HLA type.

CDR1 and CDR2 (SGHTA, FQGNSA) derive from the germline V gene. V trim: 4 bases; J trim: 8 bases; unmatched bases: 3. The CDR3 measures 12 amino acids from cysteine to phenylalanine. Only the CDR3 DNA is retained, 36 bases long and in frame from the first base. The sequencing sample was made of PBMCs. The source is a human donor in good health (CMV status not recorded). Some clones in this sample may be carry-over from other donors' samples. The rearrangement joined TRBV7-2 to TRBJ1-2, and 8 junctional nucleotides match TRBD1. The nucleotide sequence is TGTGCCAGCAGCTCAGGGGGCTTGGGCTACACCTTC. Its protein product is CASSSGGLGYTF.